This T cell receptor beta chain was captured by sequencing in a study of control samples from healthy donors and cancer patients. Trimming left V 4 bases short and J 0 bases short, with 11 bases between. Germline loops: CDR1 SGHVS, CDR2 FQNEAQ. The CDR3 spans 15 residues. Measured with immunoSEQ multiplex PCR; TCRdb has only the in-frame clones, and not every one. The sample consists of roughly 20,000 clones, approximately 80% of them appearing once. The source material was PBMCs. This clonotype was obtained from a woman aged 70 to 79 with lung cancer. The rearrangement joins TRBV7-8 to TRBJ2-3; D possibly corresponds to TRBD2 (6 bases). This CDR3 is CASSSDGTSTDTQYF. CDR3 nucleotides: TGTGCCAGCAGCTCAGACGGGACTAGCACAGATACGCAGTATTTT.